The clone carrying this T cell receptor (beta chain) has only one observation. As originally analysed: From reference gene primer amplification, estimates of nucleated cell counts were derived. Clones were sequenced by immunoSEQ multiplex PCR, and TCRdb holds only the in-frame ones, with some missing. The V and J calls and clone size are taken from that table; D and trimming were inferred from the DNA. The sample consists of about 130,000 clones, over 70% of them appearing once. Germline loops: CDR1 SNHLY, CDR2 FYNNEI. V lost 3 bases and J 2 bases, leaving 11 bases between the germline ends. This CDR3 spans 14 amino acids. This sample stems from a study of blood T cell repertoires in COVID-19. As for the study in general: Samples of COVID-19 (acute and convalescent) were obtained from the United States, Italy and Spain. From T cells, B-cell-depleted T cells, or PBMCs came the material, which was cDNA or gDNA.

The sequenced sample was peripheral blood. This chain connects TRBV2 to TRBJ2-7; D is uncertain. This sequence was found in an older man with acute or convalescent COVID-19. CDR3 protein: CASSEFASPYEQYF. The DNA of the CDR3 is TGTGCCAGCAGTGAGTTCGCAAGCCCCTACGAGCAGTACTTC.